This T cell receptor beta chain was captured by sequencing in a study of T cells in Graves' hyperthyroidism and ophthalmopathy (dated by TCRdb to about 2019). Regarding the study in general: Peripheral blood was collected at initial diagnosis, before any treatment. In more than 5 Graves' hyperthyroidism patients, the study also compared T-cell repertoires from thyroid tissue with T-cell repertoires from blood. After sampling, hyperthyroidism patients received methimazole starting at 30 mg daily, and ophthalmopathy patients received high-dose intravenous methylprednisolone. For training and testing, the 100 patients in the discovery cohort were randomly divided in a 7:3 ratio. To identify TCR V-J signatures that set the groups apart, the researchers used a discovery cohort of 100 or so patients, made up of roughly 40 with Graves' ophthalmopathy and about 60 with stable Graves' hyperthyroidism. The paper describes TCR Vbeta CDR3 sequencing of 140 or so peripheral blood samples, made up of fewer than 50 ophthalmopathy patients, over 70 hyperthyroidism patients and 17 progressor patients. Prospective prediction of ophthalmopathy was tested in an independent validation cohort of 18 to 20 hyperthyroidism patients and 15 to 17 patients who later progressed to ophthalmopathy.

Results the study describes overall, beyond this receptor: Most expanded thyroid clonotypes (frequency above 0.001) were also detected in blood, a finding suggesting that blood repertoires may reflect thyroid immune responses. No statistical method was used to set the sample size in advance, and investigators knew the group allocation. A 13 V-J signature model separated ophthalmopathy from stable hyperthyroidism, with approximately 87% sensitivity and just under 84% specificity in cross-validation and 80%/75% in testing. In validation, progression to ophthalmopathy was predicted by the model with approximately 67% sensitivity and 72.22% specificity, a median of approximately 6.5 months before onset.

V is cut back by 5 bases and J by 5 bases, with 5 bases in the junction unmatched. The CDR3 goes from the cysteine to the phenylalanine over 12 residues. Of the read, only the CDR3 DNA is kept; its 36 bases are in frame from base 1. CDR1 is given as SQVTM and CDR2 as ANQGSEA, both from the germline V gene. In the ophthalmopathy patients, disease was moderately to severely active, with a Clinical Activity Score of 3 or more, a NOSPECS grade of 4 or more, and a duration of less than 3 months. Patients with uncontrolled infections, other autoimmune diseases, pregnancy or lactation were excluded. Diagnoses were based on clinical symptoms, serum thyroxine and TRAb, thyroid ultrasound and orbital computed tomography. PBMCs were isolated from 10 ml of fresh peripheral blood by Ficoll-Paque density gradient centrifugation. Total RNA was extracted with Trizol reagent, and quality was checked on an Agilent 2100 Bioanalyzer.

Amplification of TCR beta CDR3 regions was carried out from RNA transcripts. The first round of RT-PCR for the TCR CDR3 was performed with the HTBI primer set and the Qiagen OneStep RT-PCR kit. The libraries were constructed in a second round of multiplex PCR and then size-selected and purified. The libraries were sequenced on an Illumina HiSeq2000 using paired-end 100 bp reads. The original methods were these. SOAPnuke was used to process the raw data, throwing out any read that contained adapters or uncalled bases, had a mean Phred below 15, or lacked an exact constant-primer or identifier match. High-quality paired reads were merged with COPE v1.2.5, and unique nucleotide sequences were defined as clonotypes. MiTCR v1.1 was used to align the clonotypes against IMGT TRBV, TRBD and TRBJ reference segments. Only V-J combinations with frequency above 0.0001, covering about 99% of repertoires, were analysed. A TCS score was defined as the ratio of F50 (clonal expansion) to E x V (chaos), with BLOSUM62-based TCRdist applied between CDR3 peptides within each V-J. Welch's t-statistics and random forest reduced approximately 520 V-J features to 13, which were used in a naive Bayes classifier (R e1071). The public reads were quality trimmed at Q25 with fastp and then assembled into clones with MiXCR by TCRdb, keeping productive beta chains. Every CDR3 protein is listed once, alongside the most common genes and DNA of its rows. TCRdb, rather than the study authors, made the V and J calls. The sample yields hundreds of thousands of distinct CDR3 sequences; around 20% were counted once. 34% of the sample belongs to the ten largest clones.

In its sample, this clonotype was seen a few times. It lacks a known antigen. No qualities accompany the bases; no much larger clone lies one base away. This clonotype was obtained from a man between 25 and 39 years old with Graves' ophthalmopathy. Recombination linked TRBV29-1 to TRBJ1-1; 7 junctional bases match TRBD1. The specimen was blood. This receptor carries the CDR3 CSVKGGRTEAFF. In nucleotide form, the sequence is TGCAGCGTTAAAGGGGGCCGAACTGAAGCTTTCTTT.